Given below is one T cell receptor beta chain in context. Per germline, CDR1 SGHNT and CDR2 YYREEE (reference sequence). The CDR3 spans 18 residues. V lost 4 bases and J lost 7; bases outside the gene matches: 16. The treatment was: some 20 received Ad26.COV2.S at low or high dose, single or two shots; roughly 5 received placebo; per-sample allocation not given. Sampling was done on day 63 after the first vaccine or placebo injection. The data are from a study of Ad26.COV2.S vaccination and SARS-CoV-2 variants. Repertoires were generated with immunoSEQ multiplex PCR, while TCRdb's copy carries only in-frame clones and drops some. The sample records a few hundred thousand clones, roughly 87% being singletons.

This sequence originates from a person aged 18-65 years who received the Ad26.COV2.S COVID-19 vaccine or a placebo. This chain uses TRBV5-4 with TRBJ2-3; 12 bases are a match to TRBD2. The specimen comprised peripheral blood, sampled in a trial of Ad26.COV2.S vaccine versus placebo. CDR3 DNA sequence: TGTGCCAGCAGCACGCTAGCGGGGGGGCCGGCGGGTGAAAATACGCAGTATTTT. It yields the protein CASSTLAGGPAGENTQYF.